This entry lists 9 T cell receptor beta chains sequenced from one sample in a study of Graves' ophthalmopathy and Graves' hyperthyroidism. RNA transcripts were the source from which TCR beta CDR3 regions were amplified. Amplification began with first-round RT-PCR using HTBI primers, then second-round multiplex PCR was performed. A single record per CDR3 protein comes from TCRdb applying MiXCR to the multiplex PCR reads. The sample lists 500,000 to 800,000 distinct CDR3 sequences; about 41% were seen once. Specimen: peripheral blood. The receptors derive from an adult man with Graves' ophthalmopathy.

As regards this clonotype: Germline and junction disagree at one end, which may indicate a read error. CDR3: CASYQGAGSPIQF. The DNA for the CDR3 is TGTGCCAGTTATCAGGGGGCAGGTTCACCCATCCAGTTT. The chain joins TRBV12-3 or TRBV12-4 to TRBJ1-6; 8 nucleotides line up with TRBD1. The length of the CDR3 is 13 residues.

The V gene is TRBV2, the J gene TRBJ1-4, with TRBD1 matching 7 bases. Germline V gene data show CDR1 as SNHLY and CDR2 as FYNNEI. The V segment lost 6 bases and the J segment 3 bases; nucleotides outside the gene matches: 19. CDR3 size: 19 residues. CDR3 sequence reads: CASRGSTGALGSANEKLFF. As DNA, the CDR3 is TGTGCCAGCAGAGGATCAACAGGGGCATTGGGCTCGGCTAATGAAAAACTGTTTTTT.

J is TRBJ2-7 and V is TRBV5-1, with 9 bases lining up with TRBD1. This CDR3 has 12 residues. V was clipped by 0 bases and J by 9 bases; unmatched bases: 1. Germline loops: CDR1 SGHRS, CDR2 YFSETQ. The CDR3 DNA sequence: TGCGCCAGCAGCTTGGTGGGACAGGGGCAGTACTTC. Translation: CASSLVGQGQYF.

The rearrangement uses TRBV10-3 and TRBJ2-7; the D gene is possibly TRBD1 (5 bases). The CDR3 spans 12 residues. Per germline, CDR1 ENHRY and CDR2 SYGVKD. Trimming removed 5 bases at V and 6 bases at J, with 11 bases between. CDR3 bases: TGTGCCATCAGTCCCAGGGAAGGCGAGCAGTACTTC. This encodes CAISPREGEQYF.

This clonotype was observed at least ten times. The chain recombines TRBV7-2 with TRBJ2-7, with TRBD2 matching over 7 bases. This CDR3 has 14 amino acids. The V and J ends lost 3 bases and 3 bases, in that order; junction bases with no gene match: 5. Germline CDR1 reads SGHTA; CDR2 reads FQGNSA. CDR3 protein: CASSLGGEGYEQYF. The CDR3 coding sequence is TGTGCCAGCAGCTTGGGGGGGGAAGGCTACGAGCAGTACTTC.

Ten or more counts support this clonotype. This chain joins TRBV20-1 and TRBJ2-5; TRBD2 agrees at 7 bases. This CDR3 has 14 residues. The V segment lost 6 bases and the J segment 3 bases; nucleotides outside the gene matches: 10. Germline values: CDR1 DFQATT, CDR2 SNEGSKA (reference sequence). The CDR3 DNA is TGCAGTGCCCCGAGACTAGCTGGAGAAGAGACCCAGTACTTC. This translates into CSAPRLAGEETQYF.

For this clonotype: An end of the junction differs from the germline gene, which may be a read error. V gene TRBV6-1 combines with J gene TRBJ2-7; 7 bases map to TRBD1. Germline CDR1 is MNHNS and CDR2 is SASEGT. The CDR3 extends over 15 amino acids. The CDR3 sequence: CASRNRDSPSDEQYF. Here the CDR3 DNA reads TGTGCCAGCAGAAACCGGGACAGTCCCTCCGACGAGCAGTACTTC.

CDR3 sequence: CASSEGTASNEKLFF. The CDR3 DNA reads TGTGCCAGCAGCGAAGGGACAGCTTCTAATGAAAAACTGTTTTTT. The rearrangement links TRBV7-9 to TRBJ1-4, with 7 bases identical to TRBD1. CDR1 SEHNR and CDR2 FQNEAQ come from the germline V gene (reference sequence). V dropped 5 bases and J dropped 3; count of bases not matched to a gene: 6. The CDR3 consists of 15 residues.

J is TRBJ1-4 and V is TRBV29-1, with no clear D. This CDR3 region has 13 residues. V shed 7 bases and J shed 5 bases, with 14 bases lying between them. The germline CDR1 and CDR2 sequences are SQVTM and ANQGSEA. CDR3 loop: CSALPAGNEKLFF. DNA of the CDR3: TGCAGCGCACTACCCGCCGGGAATGAAAAACTGTTTTTT.